The sequence of this TCR beta chain was determined in a study of cytomegalovirus exposure and HLA in healthy donors. CDR1 is MGHRA and CDR2 is YSYEKL in the germline V gene. Trimming cost V 2 bases and J 3 bases; bases outside gene matches: 7. CDR3 length: 17 amino acids. This PCR relied on a set of 60 Vbeta primers and 13 Jbeta primers. Using immunoSEQ multiplex PCR, the repertoire was profiled, and TCRdb retains in-frame clones only, with some absent. This table holds some 190,000 clones, about 80% found once. This TCR derives from a man aged 18 to 30 in good health and CMV-seronegative. Sample: PBMCs. V and J are TRBV4-1 and TRBJ2-2; 9 bases match TRBD2. CDR3 DNA sequence: TGCGCCAGCAGCCAAAGAGCGGGAGGTCTGGACACCGGGGAGCTGTTTTTT. This gives the protein CASSQRAGGLDTGELFF.